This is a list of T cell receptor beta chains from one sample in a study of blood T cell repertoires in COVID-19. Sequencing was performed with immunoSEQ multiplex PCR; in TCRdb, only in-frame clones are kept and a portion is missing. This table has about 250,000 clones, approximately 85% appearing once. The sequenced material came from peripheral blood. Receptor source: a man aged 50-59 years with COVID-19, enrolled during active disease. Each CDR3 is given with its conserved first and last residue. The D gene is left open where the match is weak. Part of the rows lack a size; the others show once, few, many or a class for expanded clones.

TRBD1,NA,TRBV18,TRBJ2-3,CASTRQGDTQYF,TGTGCCAGCACTAGACAGGGGGATACGCAGTATTTT
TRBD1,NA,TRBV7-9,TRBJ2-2,CASIHRGSTGELFF,TGTGCCAGCATCCACAGGGGATCCACCGGGGAGCTGTTTTTT
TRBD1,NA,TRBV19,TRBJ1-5,CASSGTGVGQPQHF,TGTGCCAGTAGCGGGACAGGGGTAGGTCAGCCCCAGCATTTT
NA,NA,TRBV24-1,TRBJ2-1,CATSDWAGANNEQFF,TGTGCCACCAGTGATTGGGCGGGGGCTAACAATGAGCAGTTCTTC
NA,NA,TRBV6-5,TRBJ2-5,CASSYGGAGIETQYF,TGTGCCAGCAGTTACGGGGGGGCCGGGATTGAGACCCAGTACTTC
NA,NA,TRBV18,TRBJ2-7,CASSPPGYEQYF,TGTGCCAGCTCACCCCCAGGCTACGAGCAGTACTTC
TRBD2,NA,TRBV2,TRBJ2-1,CASSVLAGAYNEQFF,TGTGCCAGCAGTGTCCTAGCGGGAGCCTACAATGAGCAGTTCTTC
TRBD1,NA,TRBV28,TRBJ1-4,CASHGTGGAHEKLFF,TGTGCCAGCCACGGGACAGGGGGCGCCCATGAAAAACTGTTTTTT
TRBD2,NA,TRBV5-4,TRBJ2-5,CASSRTSGEQETQYF,TGTGCCAGCAGCCGGACTAGCGGGGAGCAAGAGACCCAGTACTTC
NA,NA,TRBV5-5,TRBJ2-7,CASSPGGWGDEQYF,TGTGCCAGCAGCCCAGGAGGGTGGGGGGACGAGCAGTACTTC
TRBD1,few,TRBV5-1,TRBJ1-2,CASSLTTGNYGYTF,TGCGCCAGCAGCCTTACGACAGGGAACTATGGCTACACCTTC
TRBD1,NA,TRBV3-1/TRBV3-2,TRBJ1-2,CASSQTDRQIGYTF,TGTGCCAGCAGCCAAACGGACAGGCAAATTGGCTACACCTTC
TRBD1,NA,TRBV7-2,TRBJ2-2,CASLQGVSRELFF,TGTGCCAGCTTGCAGGGGGTCTCGAGGGAGCTGTTTTTT
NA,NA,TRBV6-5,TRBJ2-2,CASTRGTGELFF,TGTGCCAGCACCCGGGGGACCGGGGAGCTGTTTTTT
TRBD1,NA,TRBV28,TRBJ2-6,CASSLWDSVSGANVLTF,TGTGCCAGCAGTTTGTGGGACAGCGTATCTGGGGCCAACGTCCTGACTTTC
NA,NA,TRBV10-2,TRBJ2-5,CASSLVQGSGQETQYF,TGCGCCAGCAGTCTGGTACAGGGCAGTGGGCAAGAGACCCAGTACTTC
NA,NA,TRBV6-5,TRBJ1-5,CASNTRDLMQPQHF,TGTGCCAGCAATACCCGGGACTTAATGCAGCCCCAGCATTTT
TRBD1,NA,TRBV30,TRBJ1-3,CATGTGAGNTIYF,TGTGCGACCGGGACAGGGGCTGGAAACACCATATATTTT
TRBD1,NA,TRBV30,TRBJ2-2,CAWHDRDRSNTGELFF,TGTGCCTGGCACGACCGGGACAGATCGAACACCGGGGAGCTGTTTTTT
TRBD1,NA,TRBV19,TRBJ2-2,CASTRDRGHTGELFF,TGTGCCAGTACCCGGGACAGGGGCCACACCGGGGAGCTGTTTTTT
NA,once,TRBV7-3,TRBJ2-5,CASSLGHRETQYF,TGTGCCAGCAGCCTGGGACACAGGGAGACCCAGTACTTC
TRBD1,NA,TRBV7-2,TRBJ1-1,CASSLTGVNTEAFF,TGTGCCAGCAGCTTAACAGGGGTGAACACTGAAGCTTTCTTT
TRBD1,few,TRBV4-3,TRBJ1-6,CASSQGTGGVGNSPLHF,TGCGCCAGCAGCCAAGGGACAGGGGGAGTAGGGAATTCACCCCTCCACTTT
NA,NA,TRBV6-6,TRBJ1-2,CASSPGGDNYGYTF,TGTGCCAGCAGCCCCGGGGGGGATAACTATGGCTACACCTTC
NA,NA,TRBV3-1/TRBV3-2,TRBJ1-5,CASSQEANQPQHF,TGTGCCAGCAGCCAAGAAGCGAATCAGCCCCAGCATTTT
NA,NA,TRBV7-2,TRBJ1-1,CASSLVRTVLGAFF,TGTGCCAGCAGCTTAGTCCGGACAGTCCTTGGGGCTTTCTTT
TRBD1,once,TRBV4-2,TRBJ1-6,CASSQGANSPLHF,TGTGCCAGCAGTCAGGGGGCGAATTCACCCCTCCACTTT
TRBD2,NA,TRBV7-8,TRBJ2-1,CASSSRTSGGREQFF,TGTGCCAGCAGCTCTCGGACTAGCGGGGGGCGTGAGCAGTTCTTC